This T cell receptor (beta chain) originates from a study of Ad26.COV2.S vaccination and SARS-CoV-2 variants. Regarding treatment: roughly 18 received Ad26.COV2.S at low or high dose, single or two shots; a few received placebo; per-sample allocation not given. The investigators took samples on day 63 after the first vaccine or placebo injection. Cohort 1b enrolled adults aged 18-55 years in Boston. Sequenced by immunoSEQ multiplex PCR; TCRdb stores in-frame clones only, minus some. The table has under 500,000 clones, 92% seen once. V lost 0 bases and J lost 6, with 16 bases in between. The CDR3 contains 16 residues. In germline, CDR1 is LGHNA, CDR2 YSLEER.

V and J are TRBV4-3 and TRBJ2-3; no clear D. The clonotype originates from a person aged 18 to 59 who received the Ad26.COV2.S COVID-19 vaccine or a placebo. The specimen comprised peripheral blood, sampled in a trial of Ad26.COV2.S vaccine versus placebo. The CDR3 here is CASSQDSYPSTDTQYF. CDR3 DNA sequence: TGCGCCAGCAGCCAAGATTCCTATCCTTCCACGGATACGCAGTATTTT.